This TCR beta chain is from a study of blood T cells in healthy people across ages. A second roughly 7 to 11 cycle PCR used barcoded and J-beta primers. Tagging of each cDNA molecule was performed by a template-switch adaptor with 12 random nucleotides. MiXCR, applied by TCRdb to the 5' RACE reads, yields one record per CDR3 protein. The data show about 1.5 million distinct CDR3 sequences, with roughly 43% seen just once and about 3.8% held by the top ten. Trimming left V 6 bases short and J 1 base short, with 15 bases between. The CDR3 consists of 15 residues. CDR1 is LNHDA, CDR2 SQIVND, per germline (reference sequence).

The clonotype originates from a woman aged 18-35 years in good health. The sample taken for sequencing was blood. This chain connects TRBV19 to TRBJ1-2; the D is unclear. The chain's CDR3 is CASSPSTAFNYGYTF. The CDR3 coding sequence is TGTGCCAGTAGCCCCAGCACAGCCTTTAACTATGGCTACACCTTC.